What follows are 10 T cell receptor beta chains derived from one specimen sequenced in a study of graft-versus-host responses after intestinal transplantation. Profiled with immunoSEQ multiplex PCR; TCRdb holds only in-frame clones, not every one. The table includes 15,000 or so clones, roughly two thirds detected once. Graft material was processed, releasing intraepithelial and lamina propria lymphocytes. Sequencing used ileum tissue, obtained 650 to 700 days after intestinal transplantation. The receptors here all came from a human patient who received an intestinal transplant, so some T cells may come from the graft donor.

The chain recombines TRBV2 with TRBJ2-3; D remains unclear. Germline assignment: CDR1 SNHLY and CDR2 FYNNEI. Trimming pared 3 bases from V and 2 bases from J, leaving 9 bases between. This CDR3 has 14 residues. The CDR3 sequence: CASSEVSVTDTQYF. The CDR3 DNA sequence: TGTGCCAGCAGTGAGGTTTCAGTCACAGATACGCAGTATTTT.

The rearrangement links TRBV29-1 to TRBJ1-2, with D possibly TRBD1 on 5 matching bases. This CDR3 contains 13 residues. The germline V and J ends were trimmed by 3 bases and 1 base, with 9 bases remaining between them. Germline V lookup: CDR1 SQVTM, CDR2 ANQGSEA. The CDR3 DNA sequence: TGCAGCGTTGACCGGACAAATAACTATGGCTACACCTTC. Residues: CSVDRTNNYGYTF.

This clone was seen a single time. The V call is TRBV7-9, the J call TRBJ2-7; no clear D gene. The CDR3 spans 13 residues. Per the germline V gene, CDR1 is SEHNR and CDR2 is FQNEAQ (reference sequence). Trimming left V 2 bases short and J 3 bases short, with 8 bases between. The CDR3 protein is CASSLSGNYEQYF. DNA for the CDR3: TGTGCCAGCAGCTTATCGGGTAACTACGAGCAGTACTTC.

V gene TRBV5-4 combines with J gene TRBJ2-5; TRBD2 matches at 14 bases. CDR1 SGHNT and CDR2 YYREEE come from the germline V gene (reference sequence). The CDR3 runs 15 residues. V shed 4 bases, J shed 13 bases, and the junction held 12 bases outside the gene matches. CDR3 coding DNA: TGTGCCAGCAGCCAGGGACTAGCGGGGGCACCCTATCGGTACTTC. Protein product: CASSQGLAGAPYRYF. The variable domain in full, completed from reference TRBV5-4 and TRBJ2-5, reads ETGVTQSPTHLIKTRGQQVTLRCSSQSGHNTVSWYQQALGQGPQFIFQYYREEENGRGNFPPRFSGLQFPNYSSELNVNALELDDSALYLCASSQGLAGAPYRYFGPGTRLLVL.

V and J are TRBV5-6 and TRBJ1-2, with 8 bases fitting TRBD1. The CDR3 is 14 amino acids. After removal of 4 bases from V and 9 bases from J, the junction contained 11 bases not matched to a gene. The V gene's germline CDR1 is SGHDT and CDR2 YYEEEE. The CDR3 loop reads CASSLGQGGFSYTF. The CDR3 coding sequence is TGTGCCAGCAGCCTTGGACAGGGAGGTTTTAGCTACACCTTC.

This sequence joins TRBV19 and TRBJ1-3, with TRBD1 identical over 12 bases. The germline V gene has CDR1 LNHDA and CDR2 SQIVND (reference sequence). V lost 5 bases, J lost 4 bases, and 6 bases stayed unmatched. The CDR3 sequence is 16 residues long. In nucleotides, the CDR3 is TGTGCCAGTAGTCGAGGCGGGACAGGGGGCGGAAACACCATATATTTT. This translates into CASSRGGTGGGNTIYF.

The chain carries TRBV11-3 and TRBJ2-7; possible D gene TRBD1, 5 bases. V was clipped by 1 base and J by 0 bases, with 16 bases between them. The germline V gene encodes CDR1 SGHNT and CDR2 YENEEA. The length of the CDR3 is 17 residues. CDR3 amino acids: CASSLVNTGSYSYEQYF. The CDR3 DNA sequence: TGTGCCAGCAGCTTAGTAAATACAGGTAGCTACTCCTACGAGCAGTACTTC.

The chain carries TRBV7-9 and TRBJ2-1; a weak D match, TRBD1 (5 bases). This CDR3 is 15 amino acids long. Trimming took off 0 bases at V and 3 bases at J, with 9 bases between the two ends. Germline V gives CDR1 SEHNR, CDR2 FQNEAQ (reference sequence). The CDR3 DNA reads as TGTGCCAGCAGCTTAGCAGGGGCCCTCTACAATGAGCAGTTCTTC. Translation: CASSLAGALYNEQFF.

This clone is labeled as medium-sized. V is TRBV29-1 and J is TRBJ2-1; D is perhaps TRBD1 (6 bases). Germline V gives CDR1 SQVTM, CDR2 ANQGSEA. The CDR3 sequence is 16 residues long. V was pared by 3 bases and J by 7 bases, with 22 bases between. Here the CDR3 reads CSVDTSTGPRWNEQFF. The CDR3 region has the DNA TGCAGCGTTGACACCTCAACAGGGCCGAGGTGGAATGAGCAGTTCTTC.

J is TRBJ1-6 and V is TRBV6-1; the match to TRBD1 covers 9 bases. Trimming cost V 10 bases and J 7 bases; bases outside gene matches: 8. Germline-derived CDR1 and CDR2 are MNHNS and SASEGT. The length of the CDR3 is 14 residues. CDR3 loop: CATNRGTGNSPLHF. CDR3 in DNA: TGTGCCACCAACAGGGGGACAGGGAATTCACCCCTCCACTTT.